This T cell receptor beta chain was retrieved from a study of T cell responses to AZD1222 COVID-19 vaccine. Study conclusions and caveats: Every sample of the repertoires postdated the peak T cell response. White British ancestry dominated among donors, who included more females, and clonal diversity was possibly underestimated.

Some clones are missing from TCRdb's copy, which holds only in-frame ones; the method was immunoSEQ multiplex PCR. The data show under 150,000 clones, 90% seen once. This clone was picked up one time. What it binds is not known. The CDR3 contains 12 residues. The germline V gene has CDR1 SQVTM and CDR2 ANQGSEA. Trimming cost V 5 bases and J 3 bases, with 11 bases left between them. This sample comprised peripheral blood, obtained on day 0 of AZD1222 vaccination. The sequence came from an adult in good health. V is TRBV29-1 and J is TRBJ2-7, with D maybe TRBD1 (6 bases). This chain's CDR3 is CSVQGQGYEQYF. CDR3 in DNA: TGCAGCGTTCAGGGGCAGGGCTACGAGCAGTACTTC.